This TCR beta chain was found in a study of cytomegalovirus exposure and HLA in healthy donors. Study-level findings and limits: Cytomegalovirus association was listed for under 200 TCR beta chains.

CDR1 and CDR2 (germline): SGHVS, FQNEAQ. The CDR3 extends over 13 amino acids. V lost 5 bases and J lost 6, with 13 bases in between. Measured with immunoSEQ multiplex PCR; TCRdb has only the in-frame clones, and not every one. The data contain over 120,000 clones, 87% of them singletons. In the case of this clone: Its matching antigen is unknown.

The material sequenced was PBMCs. The chain employs TRBV7-8 and TRBJ1-1; a possible D gene is TRBD1 (6 bases). This TCR derives from a man aged 18 to 30 in good health and CMV-seropositive. This CDR3 reads CASSTRTVAEAFF. CDR3 nucleotide sequence: TGTGCCAGCAGCACGAGGACAGTCGCTGAAGCTTTCTTT.